One sample yielded the 26 T cell receptor beta chains listed below, sequenced in a study of OX40 agonist ivuxolimab in advanced cancers. Profiling relied on immunoSEQ multiplex PCR, and the TCRdb table lists in-frame clones only, not all of them. The profile shows roughly 83,000 clones, about 90% of them singletons. Sequences were derived from CD4+ or CD8+ T cells sorted from blood, sampled in a trial of the OX40 agonist ivuxolimab. The receptors come from an adult with an advanced solid tumor such as melanoma, head and neck, liver or kidney cancer.

J is TRBJ2-3 and V is TRBV9, with D unresolved. Germline V gives CDR1 SGDLS, CDR2 YYNGEE. The CDR3 contains 14 residues. V was shortened by 3 bases and J by 0 bases, with 8 bases between the two germline ends. Written as DNA, the CDR3 is TGTGCCAGCAGCGCCACACCGAGCACAGATACGCAGTATTTT. Translation gives CASSATPSTDTQYF.

V gene TRBV4-2 combines with J gene TRBJ1-6, with D possibly being TRBD1 (6 bases). Germline V gives CDR1 LGHNA, CDR2 YNFKEQ. CDR3 length equals 15 residues. Trimming stripped 1 base from V and 10 bases from J, with 14 bases between. DNA for the CDR3: TGTGCCAGCAGCCAAGGGTCGGGACAAGGGTCACCCCTCCACTTT. This encodes CASSQGSGQGSPLHF.

The gene calls are TRBV6-5 and TRBJ2-7; D unclear. This CDR3 contains 13 residues. Between the trimmed V and J ends, which lost 2 bases and 3 bases, there was a span of 8 bases. CDR1 and CDR2 from the germline V gene are MNHEY and SVGAGI. DNA for the CDR3: TGTGCCAGCAGTTACGAGGCTGGCTACGAGCAGTACGTC. Protein sequence: CASSYEAGYEQYV.

The chain carries TRBV4-1 and TRBJ1-4, with D uncertain. This CDR3 region has 16 residues. Germline V gene sequence: CDR1 MGHRA, CDR2 YSYEKL. Deletions cut 0 bases from V and 5 bases from J, with 13 bases between. This chain's CDR3 is CASSQEVQKMNEKLFF. CDR3 nucleotides: TGCGCCAGCAGCCAAGAGGTCCAGAAAATGAATGAAAAACTGTTTTTT.

V usage is TRBV28 and J usage is TRBJ2-2, with D possibly TRBD2 on 6 matching bases. Germline loops: CDR1 MDHEN, CDR2 SYDVKM. The CDR3 has 15 residues. Trimming took off 10 bases at V and 0 bases at J, with 15 bases between the two ends. The CDR3 nucleotides are TGTGCCACCTTTCGACTAGGAGCGAACACCGGGGAGCTGTTTTTT. It specifies CATFRLGANTGELFF.

This sequence joins TRBV30 and TRBJ2-7; a weak D match, TRBD1 (6 bases). Trimming took off 1 base at V and 5 bases at J, with 15 bases between the two ends. Germline values: CDR1 GTSNPN, CDR2 SVGIG (reference sequence). The CDR3 has 14 residues. DNA for the CDR3: TGTGCCTGGAGTGCCCTGGGGGCAGCCCACGAGCAGTACGTC. This encodes CAWSALGAAHEQYV.

The V gene is TRBV13, the J gene TRBJ1-1; 7 bases fit TRBD1. The CDR3 loop spans 17 amino acids. Germline assignment: CDR1 PRHDT and CDR2 FYEKMQ (reference sequence). With 6 bases clipped from V and 1 base from J, the junction kept 14 bases outside the gene matches. This CDR3 reads CASSHGQEGPGNTEAFF. As DNA, the CDR3 is TGTGCCAGCAGTCACGGACAGGAGGGCCCTGGGAACACTGAAGCTTTCTTT. Based on the CDR3 plus reference TRBV13 and TRBJ1-1, the full variable domain is AAGVIQSPRHLIKEKRETATLKCYPIPRHDTVYWYQQGPGQDPQFLISFYEKMQSDKGSIPDRFSAQQFSDYHSELNMSSLELGDSALYFCASSHGQEGPGNTEAFFGQGTRLTVV.

The V and J genes are TRBV28 and TRBJ2-7; 9 bases are shared with TRBD1. V trimming: 3 bases; J trimming: 1 base; junction bases outside the gene matches: 1. CDR1 and CDR2 from the germline V gene are MDHEN and SYDVKM. This CDR3 spans 14 amino acids. CDR3 protein: CASSFGTGSYEQYF. The CDR3 nucleotides read TGTGCCAGCAGTTTCGGGACAGGGTCCTACGAGCAGTACTTC.

In nucleotides, the CDR3 is TGTGCCAGCAGTTCGGGCCTAGGCACAGATACGCAGTATTTT. Translated: CASSSGLGTDTQYF. The chain combines TRBV27 with TRBJ2-3; D remains unclear. The V end was cut by 4 bases, the J end by 1 base, with 9 bases between. The CDR3 runs to 14 residues. Germline values: CDR1 MNHEY, CDR2 SMNVEV (reference sequence).

This clone was counted a few times. This chain connects TRBV15 to TRBJ2-1; 11 bases are shared with TRBD2. The CDR3 totals 18 residues. Germline loops: CDR1 LNHNV, CDR2 YYDKDF (reference sequence). V lost 3 bases to trimming and J lost 4 bases; unmatched junction nucleotides: 11. The CDR3, as DNA: TGTGCCACCAGCAGGTTACTAGCGGGAGTCCCCTTTTACAATGAGCAGTTCTTC. Its translation: CATSRLLAGVPFYNEQFF. Filled out from reference TRBV15 and TRBJ2-1, the complete variable domain reads DAMVIQNPRYQVTQFGKPVTLSCSQTLNHNVMYWYQQKSSQAPKLLFHYYDKDFNNEADTPDNFQSRRPNTSFCFLDIRSPGLGDTAMYLCATSRLLAGVPFYNEQFFGPGTRLTVL.

This clone came up once. The V gene is TRBV6-1, the J gene TRBJ1-2; D not certain. The germline gives CDR1 MNHNS, CDR2 SASEGT. The CDR3 is 11 residues long. V was cut by 5 bases and J by 11 bases, with 12 bases left in between. The chain's CDR3 is CASSQGRFYTF. In DNA, the CDR3 is TGTGCCAGCAGTCAAGGGAGGTTTTACACCTTC.

The V gene is TRBV28, the J gene TRBJ2-7; no clear D. The germline V and J ends were trimmed by 6 bases and 0 bases, with 12 bases remaining between them. The CDR3 totals 14 residues. In germline, CDR1 is MDHEN, CDR2 SYDVKM. CDR3 DNA sequence: TGTGCCAGCAGCTCTTATCCGGTCTCCTACGAGCAGTACTTC. Amino acids: CASSSYPVSYEQYF.

This chain joins TRBV6-1 and TRBJ1-2; D is unresolved. From germline, CDR1 is MNHNS and CDR2 SASEGT. CDR3 length: 15 residues. Trimming stripped 0 bases from V and 3 bases from J, with 11 bases between. The CDR3: CASSEAAATYYGYTF. DNA for the CDR3: TGTGCCAGCAGTGAAGCGGCGGCAACCTACTATGGCTACACCTTC.

This rearrangement joins TRBV30 to TRBJ1-5; D unclear. Germline assignment: CDR1 GTSNPN and CDR2 SVGIG (reference sequence). V was trimmed by 2 bases and J by 0 bases, leaving 11 bases between them. This CDR3 is built from 15 residues. This CDR3 reads CAWSFGRPSNQPQHF. The CDR3 coding sequence is TGTGCCTGGAGTTTTGGGCGGCCTAGCAATCAGCCCCAGCATTTT.

The rearrangement uses TRBV7-8 and TRBJ1-4; D might be TRBD1 (5 bases). The CDR3 runs 15 residues. The germline V gene has CDR1 SGHVS and CDR2 FQNEAQ. Trimming removed 1 base from V and 8 bases from J, with 14 bases in between. The CDR3 nucleotides are TGTGCCAGCAGCTTAGGTCAAGCGGGGGTCGAAAAACTGTTTTTT. Translated, it gives CASSLGQAGVEKLFF.

This clone was counted only a few times. The rearrangement links TRBV13 to TRBJ1-2, with 9 positions matching TRBD1. The CDR3 has 13 residues. CDR1 and CDR2 (germline): PRHDT, FYEKMQ (reference sequence). J was trimmed by 8 bases and V by 5 bases; bases with no gene match: 6. The CDR3 DNA sequence: TGTGCCAGCAGCCCCGGACAGGGGATCGGCTACACCTTC. It codes for CASSPGQGIGYTF.

The gene calls are TRBV19 and TRBJ1-4; no clear D. There are 10 residues in the CDR3. Germline values: CDR1 LNHDA, CDR2 SQIVND (reference sequence). V dropped 8 bases and J dropped 7 bases, with 5 bases sitting between them. The CDR3 loop reads CASESEKLFF. In DNA, the CDR3 is TGTGCCAGTGAATCTGAAAAACTGTTTTTT.

The rearrangement joins TRBV10-3 to TRBJ2-7; D ambiguous. V lost 4 bases and J lost 3, with 7 bases in between. CDR1 is ENHRY and CDR2 is SYGVKD in the germline V gene. The CDR3 loop spans 12 amino acids. The chain's CDR3 is CAISADIYEQYV. In DNA, the CDR3 is TGTGCCATCAGTGCAGACATCTACGAGCAGTACGTC.

This clone was found many times. V is TRBV2 and J is TRBJ2-1; 7 bases match TRBD2. Germline values: CDR1 SNHLY, CDR2 FYNNEI. V dropped 2 bases and J dropped 5; count of bases not matched to a gene: 9. CDR3 length equals 16 residues. The CDR3 loop reads CASSERRDYPNNEQFF. The CDR3 region has the DNA TGTGCCAGCAGTGAAAGGCGGGACTATCCAAACAATGAGCAGTTCTTC.

The rearrangement uses TRBV4-2 and TRBJ2-1; D perhaps matches TRBD2 (7 bases). Trimming stripped 0 bases from V and 7 bases from J, with 16 bases between. Germline values: CDR1 LGHNA, CDR2 YNFKEQ. This CDR3 is 16 amino acids long. The CDR3 DNA follows: TGTGCCAGCAGCCAAGATGGGGGGGGCTATTATAATGAGCAGTTCTTC. This codes for CASSQDGGGYYNEQFF.

This clone showed up just a few times. The V and J genes are TRBV4-1 and TRBJ1-1, with 11 bases identical to TRBD1. This CDR3 spans 15 amino acids. Germline lookup yields CDR1 MGHRA and CDR2 YSYEKL. V gave up 1 base and J gave up 4 bases; unmatched junction bases: 2. CDR3 in DNA: TGCGCCAGCAGCCAAGGGACAGGGGGCGGCACTGAAGCTTTCTTT. It encodes CASSQGTGGGTEAFF.

The chain links TRBV28 to TRBJ2-1; TRBD2 agrees at 8 bases. The germline gives CDR1 MDHEN, CDR2 SYDVKM. This CDR3 has 18 amino acids. The trim removed 3 bases at V and 0 bases at J, leaving 10 bases unmatched. The CDR3 nucleotides read TGTGCCAGCAGTTTGTTGGGTATAGCGGGACACTCCTACAATGAGCAGTTCTTC. It encodes CASSLLGIAGHSYNEQFF.

The chain carries TRBV19 and TRBJ2-3, with D hard to call. In germline, CDR1 is LNHDA, CDR2 SQIVND (reference sequence). The CDR3 is made up of 12 amino acids. Deletions cut 0 bases from V and 6 bases from J, with 4 bases between. The CDR3 region is CASSIDLDTQYF. Written as DNA, the CDR3 is TGTGCCAGTAGTATAGATCTGGATACGCAGTATTTT.

The chain employs TRBV2 and TRBJ1-3; no clear D gene. Germline V gene data show CDR1 as SNHLY and CDR2 as FYNNEI. The length of the CDR3 is 14 residues. The ends were cut back, 7 bases at V and 0 bases at J, with 10 bases in the middle. The CDR3, as DNA: TGTGCCAGCACAGACCCCCGCTCTGGAAACACCATATATTTT. Protein product: CASTDPRSGNTIYF.

This clone showed up just once. J is TRBJ2-1 and V is TRBV25-1; D is unresolved. V lost 2 bases to trimming and J lost 5 bases, with 7 bases between them. The CDR3 has 13 amino acids. Looked up from germline, CDR1 is MGHDK and CDR2 is SYGVNS. The CDR3 DNA sequence: TGTGCCAGCAGTGAAAGTCTGCACAATGAGCAGTTCTTC. Its translation is CASSESLHNEQFF.

The chain has TRBV5-1 and TRBJ2-7, with TRBD1 as a possible D gene (5 bases). This CDR3 has 13 residues. Looked up from germline, CDR1 is SGHRS and CDR2 is YFSETQ. The V gene lost 2 bases and the J gene lost 5 bases, with 11 bases spanning the gap. The CDR3 region has the DNA TGCGCCAGCAGCTTTACCCCACAGGACGAGCAGTACTTC. Amino acids: CASSFTPQDEQYF.